The following is a TCR beta chain sequence with its context. No antigen is known for it. Patients in the study, people with chemo-refractory metastatic non-small-cell lung cancer, received focal radiation plus ipilimumab CTLA-4 blockade. The data belong to a study of radiotherapy plus CTLA-4 blockade in lung cancer. Study findings and constraints: Expansion of tumor-derived TCR clones was observed in blood after radiotherapy plus ipilimumab.

Trimming shortened V by 1 base and J by 2 bases, and 8 bases separated the two germline ends. Germline V gene data show CDR1 as SGDLS and CDR2 as YYNGEE. CDR3 length: 14 residues. Clones were sequenced by immunoSEQ multiplex PCR, and TCRdb holds only the in-frame ones, with some missing. The sample has 35,000 to 40,000 clones; approximately 86% are singletons. The chain carries TRBV9 and TRBJ2-3; D unclear. The material was peripheral blood, obtained from a patient treated with radiotherapy plus ipilimumab. The receptor's source is a human donor with non-small cell lung cancer whose response to radiotherapy plus ipilimumab could not be evaluated. The CDR3 here is CASSVSSYTDTQYF. As DNA, the CDR3 is TGTGCCAGCAGCGTAAGTAGCTACACAGATACGCAGTATTTT.